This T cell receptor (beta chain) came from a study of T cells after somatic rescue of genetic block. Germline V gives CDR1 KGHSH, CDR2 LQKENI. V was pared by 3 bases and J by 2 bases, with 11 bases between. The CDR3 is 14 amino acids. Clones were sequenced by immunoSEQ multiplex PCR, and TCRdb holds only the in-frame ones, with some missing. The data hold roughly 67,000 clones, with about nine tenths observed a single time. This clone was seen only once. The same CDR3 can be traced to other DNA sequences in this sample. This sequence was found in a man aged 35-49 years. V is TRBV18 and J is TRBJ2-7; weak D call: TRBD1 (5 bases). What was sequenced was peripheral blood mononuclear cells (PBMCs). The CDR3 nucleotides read TGTGCCAGCTCACCTGGGGCAGTTACCTACGAGCAGTACTTC. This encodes CASSPGAVTYEQYF.